This T cell receptor (beta chain) is from a study of post-analysis software for immune sequencing data. Study-level information: Relapsing-remitting, secondary progressive and progressive-relapsing forms made up the multiple sclerosis disease courses. Study-level points and caveats: A few TRBV segments occurring more often in patients than controls included TRBV5-6, TRBV5-1 and TRBV20-1. Samples from one preparation batch, clustered by F measure, grouped strongly together. Controls significantly exceeded multiple sclerosis patients in normalized Chao1 diversity.

Unique-molecular-identifier-tagged TCR beta cDNA libraries were used. cDNA molecules numbering roughly 0.5 million came from approximately 1 to 10 million T cells. Using its own MiXCR run on the PCR reads, TCRdb lists one record per CDR3 protein. The table shows more than 450,000 distinct CDR3 sequences, with around a third occurring only once. Germline lookup yields CDR1 SQVTM and CDR2 ANQGSEA. The CDR3 runs 13 residues. V shed 6 bases, J shed 8 bases, and the junction held 11 bases outside the gene matches. With regard to this clonotype: Its antigen remains unidentified.

The specimen sequenced was blood. V is TRBV29-1 and J is TRBJ1-1; TRBD1 agrees at 8 bases. The receptor was isolated from a girl aged 2-17 years with multiple sclerosis. In nucleotides, the CDR3 is TGCAGCGTGGCAGGGGGCGGCACGGGGGAAGCTTTCTTT. Its protein is CSVAGGGTGEAFF.